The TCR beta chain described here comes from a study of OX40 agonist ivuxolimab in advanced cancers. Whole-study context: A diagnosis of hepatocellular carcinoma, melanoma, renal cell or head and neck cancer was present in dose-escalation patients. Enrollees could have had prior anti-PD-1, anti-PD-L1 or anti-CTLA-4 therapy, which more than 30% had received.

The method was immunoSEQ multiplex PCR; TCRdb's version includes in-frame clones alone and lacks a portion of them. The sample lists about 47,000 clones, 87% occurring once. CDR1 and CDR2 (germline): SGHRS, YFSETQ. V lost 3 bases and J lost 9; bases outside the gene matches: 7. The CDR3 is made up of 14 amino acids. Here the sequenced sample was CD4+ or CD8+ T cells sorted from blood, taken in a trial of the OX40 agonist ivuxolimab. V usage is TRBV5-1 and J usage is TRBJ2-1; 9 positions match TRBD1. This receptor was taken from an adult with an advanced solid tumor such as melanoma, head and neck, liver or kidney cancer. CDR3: CASSSGQGPSEQFF. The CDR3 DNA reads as TGCGCCAGCAGCTCTGGACAGGGGCCCAGTGAGCAGTTCTTC.